This TCR beta chain was captured in a study of control samples from healthy donors and cancer patients. Generated by immunoSEQ multiplex PCR, the TCRdb table keeps only in-frame clones and is missing some. Of 25,000 to 35,000 clones listed, 87% are singletons. There are 14 residues in the CDR3. Germline V gene sequence: CDR1 SNHLY, CDR2 FYNNEI. Trimming left V 0 bases short and J 4 bases short, with 9 bases between. This clone was recorded only once. The sequence came from a woman aged 40 to 49 with lung cancer. Sequences were obtained from PBMCs. The chain recombines TRBV2 with TRBJ1-2; D ambiguous. As DNA, the CDR3 is TGTGCCAGCAGTGAAGCCCGACAAATCTATGGCTACACCTTC. It encodes CASSEARQIYGYTF.